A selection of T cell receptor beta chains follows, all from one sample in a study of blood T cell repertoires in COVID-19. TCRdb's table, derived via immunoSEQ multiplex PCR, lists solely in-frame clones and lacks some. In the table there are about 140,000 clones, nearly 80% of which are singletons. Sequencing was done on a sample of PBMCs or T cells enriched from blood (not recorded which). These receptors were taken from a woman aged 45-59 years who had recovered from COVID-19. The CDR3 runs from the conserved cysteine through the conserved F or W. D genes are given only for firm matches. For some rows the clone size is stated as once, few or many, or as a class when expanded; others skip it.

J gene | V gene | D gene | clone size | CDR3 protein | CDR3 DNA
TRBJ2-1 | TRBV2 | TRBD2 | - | CATRELAGASEQFF | TGTGCCACCCGGGAACTAGCGGGAGCCAGTGAGCAGTTCTTC
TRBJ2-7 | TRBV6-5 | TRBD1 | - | CASSYSWTGLTYEQYF | TGTGCCAGCAGTTACTCATGGACAGGGCTAACCTACGAGCAGTACTTC
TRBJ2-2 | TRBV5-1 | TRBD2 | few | CASSLSASGRTGELFF | TGCGCCAGCAGCCTGTCGGCTAGCGGGAGAACCGGGGAGCTGTTTTTT
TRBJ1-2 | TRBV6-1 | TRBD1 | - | CASSDRQGANYGYTF | TGTGCCAGCAGTGATCGACAGGGGGCCAACTATGGCTACACCTTC
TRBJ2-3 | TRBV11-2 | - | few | CASRARDTQYF | TGTGCCAGCCGAGCGCGGGATACGCAGTATTTT
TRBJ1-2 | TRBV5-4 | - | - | CASSSPWTANYGYTF | TGTGCCAGCAGCTCCCCGTGGACAGCTAACTATGGCTACACCTTC
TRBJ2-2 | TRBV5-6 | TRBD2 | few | CASSLLAGVGTGELFF | TGTGCCAGCAGCTTACTAGCGGGAGTCGGCACCGGGGAGCTGTTTTTT
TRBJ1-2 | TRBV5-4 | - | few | CASSLPPEGGYTF | TGTGCCAGCAGCTTGCCCCCGGAGGGGGGCTACACCTTC
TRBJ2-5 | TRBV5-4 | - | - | CASSLDPSETQYF | TGTGCCAGCAGCTTGGACCCCAGTGAGACCCAGTACTTC
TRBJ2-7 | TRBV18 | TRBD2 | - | CASSPGTSGSGLYEQYF | TGTGCCAGCTCACCAGGGACTAGCGGGAGCGGTTTGTACGAGCAGTACTTC
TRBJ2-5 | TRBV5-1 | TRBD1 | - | CASSPTGTGSVGQYF | TGCGCCAGCAGCCCCACCGGGACAGGGTCGGTCGGGCAGTACTTC
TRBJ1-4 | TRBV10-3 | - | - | CAIIPRTHNEKLFF | TGTGCCATCATTCCGCGGACTCATAATGAAAAACTGTTTTTT
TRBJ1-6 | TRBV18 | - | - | CASSPAGTRGSPLHF | TGTGCCAGCTCACCTGCCGGCACTCGAGGTTCACCCCTCCACTTT
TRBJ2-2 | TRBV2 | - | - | CASSEGLADTGELFF | TGTGCCAGCAGTGAAGGCCTCGCGGACACCGGGGAGCTGTTTTTT
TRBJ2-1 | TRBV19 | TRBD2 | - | CASTPTSGAYNEQFF | TGTGCCAGTACTCCGACTAGCGGGGCATACAATGAGCAGTTCTTC
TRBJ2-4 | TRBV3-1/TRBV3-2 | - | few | CASSPSRGKNIQYF | TGTGCCAGCAGCCCCAGTCGGGGGAAAAACATTCAGTACTTC
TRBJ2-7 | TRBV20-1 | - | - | CSAQMSHEQYF | TGCAGTGCTCAGATGTCCCACGAGCAGTACTTC
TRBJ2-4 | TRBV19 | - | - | CASSTIIQAKNIQYF | TGTGCCAGTAGCACTATTATTCAAGCCAAAAACATTCAGTACTTC
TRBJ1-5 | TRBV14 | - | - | CASGEIYNQPQHF | TGTGCCAGCGGGGAGATTTACAATCAGCCCCAGCATTTT
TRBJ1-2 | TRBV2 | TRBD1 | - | CASSETTGTYGYTF | TGTGCCAGCAGTGAGACGACAGGGACCTATGGCTACACCTTC
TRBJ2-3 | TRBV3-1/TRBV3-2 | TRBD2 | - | CASSQPLAGGVDTQYF | TGTGCCAGCAGCCAACCTCTGGCGGGGGGCGTAGATACGCAGTATTTT
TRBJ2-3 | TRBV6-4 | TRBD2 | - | CASSKEGLAGAITQYF | TGTGCCAGCAGTAAAGAGGGACTAGCGGGGGCTATTACGCAGTATTTT
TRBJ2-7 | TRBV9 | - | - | CASSVGPGDGSEQYF | TGTGCCAGCAGCGTAGGGCCCGGTGACGGGTCCGAGCAGTACTTC
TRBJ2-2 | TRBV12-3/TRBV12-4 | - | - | CASSLRGRGELFF | TGTGCCAGCAGTTTAAGAGGGCGCGGGGAGCTGTTTTTT
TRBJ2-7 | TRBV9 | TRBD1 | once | CASSVAPRTGAEQYF | TGTGCCAGCAGCGTAGCCCCCAGGACAGGGGCCGAGCAGTACTTC
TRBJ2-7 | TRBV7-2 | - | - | CASSLGVGLAKTYEQYF | TGTGCCAGCAGCTTAGGGGTAGGGCTAGCGAAAACCTACGAGCAGTACTTC
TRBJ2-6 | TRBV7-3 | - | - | CASSQRGGRSGANVLTF | TGTGCCAGCAGCCAAAGGGGGGGCCGCTCTGGGGCCAACGTCCTGACTTTC
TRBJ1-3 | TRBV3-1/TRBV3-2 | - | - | CASSQVSGGFSSGNTIYF | TGTGCCAGCAGCCAAGTCTCTGGCGGATTCAGCTCTGGAAACACCATATATTTT
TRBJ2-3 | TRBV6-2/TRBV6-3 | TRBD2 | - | CASSSYTSGGTTDTQYF | TGTGCCAGCAGTTCCTATACTAGCGGGGGTACCACAGATACGCAGTATTTT
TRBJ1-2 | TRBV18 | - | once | CASSEDRIYGYTF | TGTGCCAGCTCAGAAGACAGGATCTATGGCTACACCTTC
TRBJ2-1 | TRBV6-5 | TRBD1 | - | CASSLQTGAYNEQFF | TGTGCCAGCAGCTTACAGACAGGGGCCTACAATGAGCAGTTCTTC
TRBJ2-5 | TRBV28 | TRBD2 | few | CASSLGGTGEETQYF | TGTGCCAGCAGTCTGGGGGGGACTGGGGAAGAGACCCAGTACTTC
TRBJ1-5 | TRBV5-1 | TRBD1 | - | CASSVGQGDQPQHF | TGCGCCAGCAGCGTGGGACAGGGGGACCAGCCCCAGCATTTT
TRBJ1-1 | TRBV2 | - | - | CASRSSRNTEAFF | TGTGCCAGCAGGTCCTCGAGGAACACTGAAGCTTTCTTT
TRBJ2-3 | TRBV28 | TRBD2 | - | CASDLSGRGDTQYF | TGTGCCAGTGACCTTAGCGGGAGAGGTGATACGCAGTATTTT
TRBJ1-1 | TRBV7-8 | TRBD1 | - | CASSSAGGAPNTEAFF | TGTGCCAGCAGCTCAGCAGGGGGCGCCCCCAACACTGAAGCTTTCTTT
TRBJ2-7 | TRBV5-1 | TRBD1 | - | CASSSAGQGGYEQYF | TGCGCCAGCAGCTCGGCCGGACAGGGGGGATACGAGCAGTACTTC
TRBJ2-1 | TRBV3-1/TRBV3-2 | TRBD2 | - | CASSIGLAGVYNEQFF | TGTGCCAGCAGCATAGGACTAGCGGGAGTATACAATGAGCAGTTCTTC
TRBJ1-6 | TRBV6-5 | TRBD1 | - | CASMGQGSNSPLHF | TGTGCCAGTATGGGACAGGGAAGTAATTCACCCCTCCACTTT
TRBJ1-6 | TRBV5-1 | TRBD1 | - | CASSPGQPNSPLHF | TGCGCCAGCAGCCCGGGACAGCCTAATTCACCCCTCCACTTT
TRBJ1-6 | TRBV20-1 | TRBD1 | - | CSASRTGRLNSPLHF | TGCAGTGCTAGTAGGACAGGGCGACTTAATTCACCCCTCCACTTT
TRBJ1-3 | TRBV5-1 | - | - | CASSTRGSGNTIYF | TGCGCCAGCAGCACCAGGGGTAGCGGAAACACCATATATTTT
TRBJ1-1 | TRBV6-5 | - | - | CASREGRPTEAFF | TGTGCCAGCAGGGAGGGACGGCCGACTGAAGCTTTCTTT
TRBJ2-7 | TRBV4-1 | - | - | CASSQDKTTPYPSYEQYF | TGCGCCAGCAGCCAAGATAAGACGACACCATATCCCTCCTACGAGCAGTACTTC
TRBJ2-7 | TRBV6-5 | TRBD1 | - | CASSSYGTGRDYEQYF | TGTGCCAGCAGTTCCTACGGGACAGGGCGCGACTACGAGCAGTACTTC